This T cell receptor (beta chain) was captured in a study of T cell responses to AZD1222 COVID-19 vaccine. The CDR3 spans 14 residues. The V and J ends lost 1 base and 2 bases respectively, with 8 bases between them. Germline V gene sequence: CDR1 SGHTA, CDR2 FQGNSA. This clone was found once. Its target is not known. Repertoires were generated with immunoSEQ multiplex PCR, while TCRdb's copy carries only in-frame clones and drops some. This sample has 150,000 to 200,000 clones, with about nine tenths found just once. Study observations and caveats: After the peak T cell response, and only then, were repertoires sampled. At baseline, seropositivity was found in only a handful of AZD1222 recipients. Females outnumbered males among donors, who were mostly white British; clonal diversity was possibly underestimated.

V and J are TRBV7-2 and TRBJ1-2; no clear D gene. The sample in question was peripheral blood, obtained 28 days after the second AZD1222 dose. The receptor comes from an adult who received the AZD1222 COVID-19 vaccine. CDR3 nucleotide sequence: TGTGCCAGCAGCTTAGAGGCAGAGAACTATGGCTACACCTTC. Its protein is CASSLEAENYGYTF.